This T cell receptor beta chain was recorded in a study of T cells in Graves' hyperthyroidism and ophthalmopathy. Overall study findings and caveats: Most clonotypes that expanded in the thyroid above 0.001 also showed up in blood.

Researchers took RNA transcripts and amplified the TCR beta CDR3 regions from them. The HTBI primer set drove a first-round RT-PCR of the TCR CDR3. One entry per CDR3 protein results from TCRdb running MiXCR on the multiplex PCR reads. The table lists 550,000 to 650,000 distinct CDR3 sequences, around 13% of them singletons. Germline V gene sequence: CDR1 SGHRS, CDR2 YFSETQ. V lost 0 bases and J 5 bases, leaving 14 bases between the germline ends. There are 15 residues in the CDR3. Worth noting for this clonotype: Antigen specificity is unknown.

Sequenced: blood. The TCR comes from a woman aged 40 to 50 with Graves' hyperthyroidism. The rearrangement links TRBV5-1 to TRBJ2-5; D not resolved. The CDR3 sequence is CASSLAGRPVETQYF. The CDR3 nucleotides read TGCGCCAGCAGCTTGGCCGGCAGGCCGGTGGAGACCCAGTACTTC.